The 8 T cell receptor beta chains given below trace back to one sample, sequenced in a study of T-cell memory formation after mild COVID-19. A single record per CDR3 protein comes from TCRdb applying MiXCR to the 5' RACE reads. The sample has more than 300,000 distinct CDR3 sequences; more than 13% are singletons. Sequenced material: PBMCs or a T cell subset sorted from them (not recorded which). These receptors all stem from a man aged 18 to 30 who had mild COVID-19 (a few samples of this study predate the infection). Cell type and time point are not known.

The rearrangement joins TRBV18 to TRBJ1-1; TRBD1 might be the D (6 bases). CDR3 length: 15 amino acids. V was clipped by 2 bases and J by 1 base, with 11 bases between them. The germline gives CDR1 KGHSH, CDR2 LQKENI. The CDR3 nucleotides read TGTGCCAGCTCACCATTTCCGGGACAGAACACTGAAGCTTTCTTT. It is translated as CASSPFPGQNTEAFF.

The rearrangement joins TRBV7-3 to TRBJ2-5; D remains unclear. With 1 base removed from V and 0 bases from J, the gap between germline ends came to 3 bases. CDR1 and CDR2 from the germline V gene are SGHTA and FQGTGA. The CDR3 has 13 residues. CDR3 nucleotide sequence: TGTGCCAGCAGCTTAATGCACCAAGAGACCCAGTACTTC. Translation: CASSLMHQETQYF.

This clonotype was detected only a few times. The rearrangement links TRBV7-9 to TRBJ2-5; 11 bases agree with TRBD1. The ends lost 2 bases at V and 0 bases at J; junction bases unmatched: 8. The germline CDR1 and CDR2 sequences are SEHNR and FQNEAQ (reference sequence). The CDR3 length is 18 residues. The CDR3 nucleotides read TGTGCCAGCAGCTTACCCTGGACAGGGGGCAAAGACCAAGAGACCCAGTACTTC. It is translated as CASSLPWTGGKDQETQYF.

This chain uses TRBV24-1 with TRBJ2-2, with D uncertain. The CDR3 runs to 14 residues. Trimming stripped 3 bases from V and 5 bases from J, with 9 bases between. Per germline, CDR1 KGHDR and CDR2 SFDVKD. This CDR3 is CATSDPTPTGELFF. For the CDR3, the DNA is TGTGCCACCAGTGATCCGACGCCGACCGGGGAGCTGTTTTTT.

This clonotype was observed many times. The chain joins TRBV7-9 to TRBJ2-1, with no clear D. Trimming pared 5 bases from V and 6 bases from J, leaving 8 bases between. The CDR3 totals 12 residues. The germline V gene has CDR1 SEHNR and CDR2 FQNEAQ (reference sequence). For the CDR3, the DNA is TGTGCCAGCAGCCTAGGTGTCAATGAGCAGTTCTTC. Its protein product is CASSLGVNEQFF.

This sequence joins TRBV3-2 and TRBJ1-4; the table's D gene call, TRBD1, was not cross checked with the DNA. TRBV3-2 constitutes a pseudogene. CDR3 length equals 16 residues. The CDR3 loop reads CASSPTWTPTNEKLFF. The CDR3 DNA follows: TGTGCCAGCAGCCCGACGTGGACACCCACTAATGAAAAACTGTTTTTT.

The DNA of the CDR3 is TGTGCCAGCAGGCCTTGGGGATACAGCGTTGAAGACATTCAGTACTTC. Protein product: CASRPWGYSVEDIQYF. The chain employs TRBV6-2 or TRBV6-3 and TRBJ2-4; D is undetermined. The CDR3 consists of 16 residues. CDR1 and CDR2 (germline): MNHEY, SVGEGT. V was shortened by 6 bases and J by 8 bases, with 23 bases between the two germline ends.

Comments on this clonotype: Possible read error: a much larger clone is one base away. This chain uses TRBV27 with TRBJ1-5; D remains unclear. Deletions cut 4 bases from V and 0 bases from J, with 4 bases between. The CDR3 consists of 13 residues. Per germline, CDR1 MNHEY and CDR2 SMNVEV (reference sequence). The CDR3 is CASSYYSNQPQHF. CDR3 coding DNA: TGTGCCAGCAGTTACTATAGCAATCAGCCCCAGCATTTT.